These T cell receptor beta chains were read from a single sample in a study of T cell responses to AZD1222 COVID-19 vaccine. The repertoire was sequenced with immunoSEQ multiplex PCR; TCRdb's copy has only in-frame clones and lacks some. Of 80,000 to 100,000 clones in the sample, around nine tenths were seen once. The sequencing here drew on peripheral blood, taken on day 0 of AZD1222 vaccination. The receptors stem from an adult in good health. The CDR3 runs from the conserved cysteine through the conserved F or W. A D gene is named only where the DNA matches it firmly. For some rows the clone size is stated as once, few or many, or as a class when expanded; others skip it.

CDR3	DNA	size	J	D	V
CASSPGLAGGPEQFF	TGTGCCAGCAGCCCCGGACTAGCGGGGGGGCCTGAGCAGTTCTTC	NA	TRBJ2-1	TRBD2	TRBV3-1/TRBV3-2
CASSLSSDHTEAFF	TGTGCCAGCAGCTTAAGCTCAGACCACACTGAAGCTTTCTTT	NA	TRBJ1-1	NA	TRBV7-3
CASSEESAGSYNSPLHF	TGTGCCAGCAGTGAGGAGTCAGCGGGCTCCTATAATTCACCCCTCCACTTT	NA	TRBJ1-6	NA	TRBV2
CASSIDSSPLSNQPQHF	TGTGCCAGTAGTATAGACTCTTCCCCATTGAGCAATCAGCCCCAGCATTTT	NA	TRBJ1-5	NA	TRBV19
CASSWGRTGNTIYF	TGTGCCAGCAGCTGGGGGCGTACTGGAAACACCATATATTTT	NA	TRBJ1-3	NA	TRBV5-6
CASSRQINQPQHF	TGTGCCAGTAGTAGACAGATCAATCAGCCCCAGCATTTT	NA	TRBJ1-5	NA	TRBV19
CAISGGRSGETQYF	TGTGCCATCAGCGGGGGGCGATCAGGGGAGACCCAGTACTTC	NA	TRBJ2-5	NA	TRBV10-3
CASSVQGSGNTIYF	TGTGCCAGCAGCGTCCAGGGGTCTGGAAACACCATATATTTT	NA	TRBJ1-3	NA	TRBV9
CASSDVAGRNTDTQYF	TGTGCCAGCAGTGATGTAGCGGGGCGGAACACAGATACGCAGTATTTT	NA	TRBJ2-3	TRBD2	TRBV6-4
CASSGAIRVGSYEQYF	TGTGCCAGCAGCGGGGCTATCCGCGTTGGATCCTACGAGCAGTACTTC	NA	TRBJ2-7	NA	TRBV14
CASSPRGMNTEAFF	TGTGCCAGCTCACCACGAGGGATGAACACTGAAGCTTTCTTT	NA	TRBJ1-1	NA	TRBV18
CATSWAKGTRDTIYF	TGTGCCACCAGCTGGGCGAAGGGGACCCGAGACACCATATATTTT	NA	TRBJ1-3	NA	TRBV15
CASSPGVNEQFF	TGTGCCAGCAGCCCCGGAGTCAATGAGCAGTTCTTC	NA	TRBJ2-1	NA	TRBV7-2
CASSVVQGPLIEPYGYTF	TGTGCCAGCAGCGTAGTGCAGGGCCCTCTAATAGAGCCCTATGGCTACACCTTC	once	TRBJ1-2	NA	TRBV9
CASSYSAAGANYGYTF	TGTGCCAGCAGTTACTCAGCCGCGGGAGCTAACTATGGCTACACCTTC	few	TRBJ1-2	NA	TRBV6-5
CASSRAGPDNEQFF	TGTGCCAGCAGCCGGGCTGGACCCGACAATGAGCAGTTCTTC	NA	TRBJ2-1	NA	TRBV6-5
CASSPARDRGYQPQHF	TGTGCCAGCAGTCCCGCGCGGGACAGGGGGTATCAGCCCCAGCATTTT	NA	TRBJ1-5	TRBD1	TRBV28
CASSLVAGTSGRQFF	TGTGCCAGCAGTTTGGTCGCCGGGACTAGCGGGAGGCAGTTCTTC	NA	TRBJ2-1	TRBD2	TRBV28
CASSLFLFGAEYNSPLHF	TGTGCCAGCAGCTTATTTCTTTTCGGGGCAGAATATAATTCACCCCTCCACTTT	once	TRBJ1-6	NA	TRBV11-2
CASSLTTEKFYEQYF	TGTGCCAGCAGCTTAACAACAGAGAAATTCTACGAGCAGTACTTC	NA	TRBJ2-7	NA	TRBV11-2
CATSLRVNEQFF	TGTGCCACCAGCTTAAGGGTTAATGAGCAGTTCTTC	once	TRBJ2-1	NA	TRBV15
CAWSVPGGIGNTIYF	TGTGCCTGGAGTGTTCCAGGGGGAATCGGAAACACCATATATTTT	NA	TRBJ1-3	TRBD1	TRBV30
CASSFPDTQYF	TGTGCCAGCAGCTTTCCAGATACGCAGTATTTT	NA	TRBJ2-3	NA	TRBV11-2
CASSRRRGTNTEAFF	TGTGCCAGCAGCCGCCGGAGGGGAACGAACACTGAAGCTTTCTTT	NA	TRBJ1-1	NA	TRBV6-5
CASSVGTSGRGADTQYF	TGTGCCAGCAGCGTAGGGACTAGCGGGAGGGGGGCAGATACGCAGTATTTT	NA	TRBJ2-3	TRBD2	TRBV9
CASSSAGYGYTF	TGTGCCAGCAGTTCCGCCGGGTATGGCTACACCTTC	NA	TRBJ1-2	NA	TRBV6-5
CASSVGRGASGEQFF	TGTGCCAGCAGCGTAGGGCGGGGGGCCTCCGGTGAGCAGTTCTTC	NA	TRBJ2-1	TRBD2	TRBV9
CASAAAGYQETQYF	TGTGCCAGCGCAGCTGCGGGGTACCAAGAGACCCAGTACTTC	NA	TRBJ2-5	NA	TRBV9
CASSLRGPAYEQYF	TGTGCCAGCAGTTTACGGGGCCCCGCCTACGAGCAGTACTTC	NA	TRBJ2-7	NA	TRBV28
CAIDKGNEQYF	TGTGCCATCGACAAGGGTAACGAGCAGTACTTC	NA	TRBJ2-7	NA	TRBV10-3
CASSPLGTGDRKKLFF	TGTGCCAGCTCACCATTGGGGACGGGTGACCGTAAAAAACTGTTTTTT	NA	TRBJ1-4	NA	TRBV18
CASSLIPSGGISGANVLTF	TGTGCCAGCAGCTTGATCCCCAGCGGGGGGATCTCTGGGGCCAACGTCCTGACTTTC	NA	TRBJ2-6	TRBD2	TRBV5-5
CASSRIRDRSYQETQYF	TGTGCCAGCAGCCGAATCCGGGACAGGTCTTACCAAGAGACCCAGTACTTC	NA	TRBJ2-5	TRBD1	TRBV14
CSVEALGQGPYEQYF	TGCAGCGTTGAGGCCTTGGGACAGGGGCCCTACGAGCAGTACTTC	once	TRBJ2-7	TRBD1	TRBV29-1
CASRPGGTLPHFGQPQHF	TGTGCCAGCAGGCCGGGTGGGACACTGCCCCATTTTGGTCAGCCCCAGCATTTT	NA	TRBJ1-5	NA	TRBV2
CAISGPANYGYTF	TGTGCCATCAGTGGGCCAGCTAACTATGGCTACACCTTC	NA	TRBJ1-2	NA	TRBV10-3
CASTGGTRETQYF	TGTGCCAGCACAGGGGGGACTCGAGAGACCCAGTACTTC	NA	TRBJ2-5	NA	TRBV11-2
CASRWTGTEAFF	TGTGCCAGTAGGTGGACTGGCACTGAAGCTTTCTTT	NA	TRBJ1-1	NA	TRBV19
CASSDVDRAGYNEQFF	TGTGCCAGCAGCGACGTCGACAGGGCGGGCTACAATGAGCAGTTCTTC	NA	TRBJ2-1	TRBD1	TRBV7-9